This record covers a single T cell receptor (beta chain). The CDR3 runs to 16 residues. Germline V gene sequence: CDR1 SEHNR, CDR2 FQNEAQ (reference sequence). The V segment lost 5 bases and the J segment 2 bases; nucleotides outside the gene matches: 9. This specimen belongs to a study of CD8 T cells in Susac syndrome. Reverse transcription used about 0.45 to 1 ug RNA and random hexamers. TCRdb called the immunoSEQ multiplex PCR reads again in MiXCR, with one record for every CDR3 protein. This sample has about 130,000 distinct CDR3 sequences, with 90% to 95% found just once. The V and J genes are TRBV7-9 and TRBJ1-1; 9 bases are a match to TRBD1. This sequence originates from a human donor in good health. The sample comprised CD4+ T cells from PBMCs. The DNA of the CDR3 is TGTGCCAGCAGCCCGGGACAGGGTGCCGGAAACACTGAAGCTTTCTTT. It translates to CASSPGQGAGNTEAFF.